The rows below give T cell receptor beta chains drawn from one sample of a study of blood T cell repertoires in COVID-19. Repertoires were generated with immunoSEQ multiplex PCR, while TCRdb's copy carries only in-frame clones and drops some. The sample shows 200,000 to 300,000 clones, around 87% of them seen only once. The sequencing input was peripheral blood. These receptors came from a woman aged 55 to 70 with COVID-19, enrolled during active disease. Both conserved end residues are part of each CDR3. The D gene is left open where the match is weak. Clone size is stated in some rows and not others, as once, few, many or a class when expanded.

V gene	D gene	clone size	J gene	CDR3 DNA	CDR3 protein
TRBV5-1	NA	once	TRBJ2-7	TGCGCCAGCAGCTGGACCGGGACACCCAGGGACGAGCAGTACTTC	CASSWTGTPRDEQYF
TRBV5-1	NA	NA	TRBJ2-5	TGCGCCAGCAGCTTAGGGCGTAGGGCAGGAGGTGCGAGAGAGACCCAGTACTTC	CASSLGRRAGGARETQYF
TRBV30	TRBD2	NA	TRBJ2-1	TGTGCCTGGAGTGTCCTAGCGGGAGCATACAATGAGCAGTTCTTC	CAWSVLAGAYNEQFF
TRBV10-3	TRBD2	NA	TRBJ2-7	TGTGCCATAGCTGCTCTAGGCGGGAGGCCAGAGCAGTACTTC	CAIAALGGRPEQYF
TRBV28	NA	once	TRBJ2-1	TGTGCCAGCAGCCTTGTCAATGAGCAGTTCTTC	CASSLVNEQFF
TRBV28	TRBD1	NA	TRBJ1-4	TGTGCCAGCAGTTCACCGGGACAGGGGGCTAATGAAAAACTGTTTTTT	CASSSPGQGANEKLFF
TRBV19	NA	once	TRBJ2-1	TGTGCCAGTAGGACGGTCGGGAGAGTTTATAATGAGCAGTTCTTC	CASRTVGRVYNEQFF
TRBV29-1	TRBD1	NA	TRBJ2-7	TGCAGCGTTGAACCCCCAGGACAGGGAAGCGAGCAGTACTTC	CSVEPPGQGSEQYF
TRBV5-1	TRBD2	NA	TRBJ2-3	TGCGCCAGCAGCTTGTTCGCGGGAGGGGTCACAGATACGCAGTATTTT	CASSLFAGGVTDTQYF
TRBV30	NA	NA	TRBJ1-4	TGTGCCTGGAGTGTGGGGAGGGAGGGACAACTGTTTTTT	CAWSVGREGQLFF
TRBV5-6	TRBD1	NA	TRBJ2-7	TGTGCCAGCAGCTTGGGGACAGGGGCCGGCTACGAGCAGTACTTC	CASSLGTGAGYEQYF
TRBV7-3	NA	NA	TRBJ2-5	TGTGCCAGCAGCTTTGAGGGCAAAAAAGGGGAGACCCAGTACTTC	CASSFEGKKGETQYF
TRBV24-1	TRBD1	NA	TRBJ2-2	TGTGCCACCAGTGATCTCCCGACAGGGTCCACCGGGGAGCTGTTTTTT	CATSDLPTGSTGELFF
TRBV7-9	NA	NA	TRBJ1-2	TGTGCCAGCAGCCCGCGGGGCAGAAGCGGTGGCTACACCTTC	CASSPRGRSGGYTF
TRBV25-1	TRBD1	NA	TRBJ1-2	TGTGCCAGCAGTGAAGCCCTCGGACAGGATGGCTACACCTTC	CASSEALGQDGYTF
TRBV11-2	TRBD1	NA	TRBJ1-2	TGTGCCAGCAGCCGACAGGGAGCCTATGGCTACACCTTC	CASSRQGAYGYTF
TRBV5-1	NA	NA	TRBJ1-4	TGCGCCCCCCCAACTAGAACCGACTCTATCGATGAACTGTTTTTT	CAPPTRTDSIDELFF
TRBV18	TRBD2	NA	TRBJ2-1	TGTGCCAGCTCAACCCGACTAGCGGGAGCCAGCGATGAGCAGTTCTTC	CASSTRLAGASDEQFF
TRBV30	NA	NA	TRBJ1-6	TGTGCCTGGAGTGTATCGGGGGCCGTGGGGGGGCGAAGTTCACCCCTCCACTTT	CAWSVSGAVGGRSSPLHF
TRBV9	NA	NA	TRBJ1-1	TGTGCCAGCAGCGCCCGACAGAGAAACACTGAAGCTTTCTTT	CASSARQRNTEAFF
TRBV6-6	TRBD2	NA	TRBJ2-1	TGTGCCAGCAGCCAGCTAGCGGGAGGGGGGAATGAGCAGTTCTTC	CASSQLAGGGNEQFF
TRBV18	NA	NA	TRBJ1-5	TGTGCCAGCTCACCACCGGGAGGGATGCAGCCCCAGCATTTT	CASSPPGGMQPQHF
TRBV27	NA	NA	TRBJ2-7	TGTGCCAGCAGAAGCGGACTGAACTCCTACGAGCAGTACTTC	CASRSGLNSYEQYF
TRBV29-1	TRBD2	NA	TRBJ2-3	TGCAGCGTTCCGGCGGGAGGGCCAGATACGCAGTATTTT	CSVPAGGPDTQYF
TRBV28	NA	NA	TRBJ1-5	TGTGCCAGCAGTTTAAGGGGTTCACGGAATCAGCCCCAGCATTTT	CASSLRGSRNQPQHF
TRBV24-1	TRBD1	NA	TRBJ1-5	TGTGCCACCAGTGAGACAGGGGGCTCGGGAGGGCCCCAGCATTTT	CATSETGGSGGPQHF
TRBV5-1	NA	NA	TRBJ2-2	TGCGCCAGCAGCTTGGCCTCCGGGGGTAGCACCGGGGAGCTGTTTTTT	CASSLASGGSTGELFF
TRBV6-5	TRBD1	NA	TRBJ1-4	TGTGCCAGCAGTTACAAACAGGGGACTAATGAAAAACTGTTTTTT	CASSYKQGTNEKLFF
TRBV29-1	TRBD2	NA	TRBJ2-1	TGCAGCGTTGAGAGTACTAGCGGGAGTCTTGTTGAGCAGTTCTTC	CSVESTSGSLVEQFF
TRBV6-5	NA	NA	TRBJ2-2	TGTGCCAGCACTACTGACAGACATAACGGGGAGCTGTTTTTT	CASTTDRHNGELFF
TRBV5-8	NA	NA	TRBJ2-7	TGTGCCAGCAGCTGGGCGAACAGGGACGAGCAGTACTTC	CASSWANRDEQYF
TRBV7-3	TRBD2	NA	TRBJ2-5	TGTGCCAGCAGCTCACCCGGCGCGGGAGGAGGAGAGACCCAGTACTTC	CASSSPGAGGGETQYF
TRBV9	NA	NA	TRBJ2-3	TGTGCCAGCAGCGTAGGGGTGGCGGGGTACACAGATACGCAGTATTTT	CASSVGVAGYTDTQYF
TRBV5-6	NA	NA	TRBJ1-1	TGTGCCAGCAGAAAACGATTCGCCGGGGGCACTGAAGCTTTCTTT	CASRKRFAGGTEAFF
TRBV4-1	TRBD2	NA	TRBJ2-1	TGCGCCAGCAGCCAAGCTCTAGCGGGATTGAATGAGCAGTTCTTC	CASSQALAGLNEQFF
TRBV7-3	NA	few	TRBJ2-2	TGTGCCAGCAGCTTGCAGCGGACCGGGGAGCTGTTTTTT	CASSLQRTGELFF
TRBV25-1	NA	NA	TRBJ1-3	TGTGCCACCAAGGCGGCCGGCCGGACAGGAAACACCATATATTTT	CATKAAGRTGNTIYF
TRBV23-1	TRBD2	NA	TRBJ2-5	TGCGCCAGCAGTGTGCCCGGGCGGGGGACCTACACGCGGGAGACCCAGTACTTC	CASSVPGRGTYTRETQYF
TRBV28	TRBD1	NA	TRBJ2-5	TGTGCCAGCAGTTTCCAGACAGGGGCCCGGGGAGAGACCCAGTACTTC	CASSFQTGARGETQYF
TRBV2	NA	NA	TRBJ1-5	TGTGCCAGCAGTGAATGGCGGGCAGGTGTTCAGCCCCAGCATTTT	CASSEWRAGVQPQHF
TRBV30	TRBD1	NA	TRBJ1-2	TGTGCCTGGAGTTTGCCCTTCGTGACAGGGGGCGATGGCTACACCTTC	CAWSLPFVTGGDGYTF
TRBV24-1	TRBD1	NA	TRBJ2-7	TGTGCCACCGGGACAGGGATTGCCGAGCAGTACTTC	CATGTGIAEQYF
TRBV5-4	TRBD1	NA	TRBJ1-1	TGTGCCAGCAGCTCAAGACAGGGGGCTCCGAACACTGAAGCTTTCTTT	CASSSRQGAPNTEAFF
TRBV6-5	NA	NA	TRBJ1-2	TGTGCCAGCAGTTATGACTGGACAGCCAACTATGGCTACACCTTC	CASSYDWTANYGYTF
TRBV4-1	TRBD2	NA	TRBJ2-3	TGCGCCAGCAGCCCAGGGACTAGCGGGAGGATAGATACGCAGTATTTT	CASSPGTSGRIDTQYF
TRBV27	NA	NA	TRBJ1-5	TGTGCCAGCAGTTTAGCGGGGGGTCAGCCCCAGCATTTT	CASSLAGGQPQHF
TRBV6-1	NA	NA	TRBJ1-5	TGTGCCAGCAGTGAATCCAGGGGTTGGCCCCAGCATTTT	CASSESRGWPQHF